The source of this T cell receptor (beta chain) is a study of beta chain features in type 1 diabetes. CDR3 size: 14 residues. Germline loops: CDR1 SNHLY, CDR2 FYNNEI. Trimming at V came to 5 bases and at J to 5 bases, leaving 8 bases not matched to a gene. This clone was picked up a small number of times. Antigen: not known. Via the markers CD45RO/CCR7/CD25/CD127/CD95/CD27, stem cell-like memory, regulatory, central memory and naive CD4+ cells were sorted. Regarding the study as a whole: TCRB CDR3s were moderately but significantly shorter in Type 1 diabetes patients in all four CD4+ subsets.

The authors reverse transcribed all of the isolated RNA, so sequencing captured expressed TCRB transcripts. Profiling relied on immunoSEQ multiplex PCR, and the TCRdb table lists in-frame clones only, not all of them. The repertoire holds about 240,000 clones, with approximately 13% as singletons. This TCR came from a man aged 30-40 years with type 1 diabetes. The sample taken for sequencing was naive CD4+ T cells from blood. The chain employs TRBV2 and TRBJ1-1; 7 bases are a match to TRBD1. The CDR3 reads CASSQPDRWTEAFF. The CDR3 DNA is TGTGCCAGCAGTCAGCCGGACAGGTGGACTGAAGCTTTCTTT.